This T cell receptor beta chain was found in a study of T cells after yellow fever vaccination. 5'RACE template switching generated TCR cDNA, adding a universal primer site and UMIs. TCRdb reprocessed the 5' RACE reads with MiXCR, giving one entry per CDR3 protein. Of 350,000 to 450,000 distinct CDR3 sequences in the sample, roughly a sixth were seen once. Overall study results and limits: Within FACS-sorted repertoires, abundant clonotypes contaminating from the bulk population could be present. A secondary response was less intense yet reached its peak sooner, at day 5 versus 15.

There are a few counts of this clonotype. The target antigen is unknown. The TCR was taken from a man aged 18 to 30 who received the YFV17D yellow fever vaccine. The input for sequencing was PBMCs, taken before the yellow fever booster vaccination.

The CDR3 DNA reads TGCGCCAGCAGCTTGGTCGGGGACAACCAAGAGACCCAGTACTTC. Translating gives CASSLVGDNQETQYF. The chain uses TRBV5-1 and TRBJ2-5; TRBD1 is a possible D gene (6 bases). The V end lost 0 bases, the J end lost 0 bases, and 9 bases lay between the germline ends. The length of the CDR3 is 15 residues. From germline, CDR1 is SGHRS and CDR2 YFSETQ. Full variable domain (outside the CDR3, taken from reference TRBV5-1 and TRBJ2-5): KAGVTQTPRYLIKTRGQQVTLSCSPISGHRSVSWYQQTPGQGLQFLFEYFSETQRNKGNFPGRFSGRQFSNSRSEMNVSTLELGDSALYLCASSLVGDNQETQYFGPGTRLLVL.